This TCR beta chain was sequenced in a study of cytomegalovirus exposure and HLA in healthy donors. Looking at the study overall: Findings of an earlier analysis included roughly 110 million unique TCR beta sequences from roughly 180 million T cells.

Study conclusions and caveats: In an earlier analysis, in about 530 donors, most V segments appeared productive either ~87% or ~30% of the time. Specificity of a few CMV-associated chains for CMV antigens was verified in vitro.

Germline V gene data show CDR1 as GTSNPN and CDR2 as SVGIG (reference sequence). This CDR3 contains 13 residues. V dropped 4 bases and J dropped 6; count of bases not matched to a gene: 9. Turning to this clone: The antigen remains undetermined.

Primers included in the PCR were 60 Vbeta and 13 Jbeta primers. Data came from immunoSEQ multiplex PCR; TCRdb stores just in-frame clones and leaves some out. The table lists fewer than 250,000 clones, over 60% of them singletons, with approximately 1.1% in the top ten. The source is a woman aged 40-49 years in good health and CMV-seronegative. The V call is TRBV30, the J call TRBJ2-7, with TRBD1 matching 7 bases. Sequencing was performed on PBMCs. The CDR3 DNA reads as TGTGCCTGGAACAGGGGCGGCGTAGGCGAGCAGTACTTC. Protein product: CAWNRGGVGEQYF.